This T cell receptor beta chain was documented in a study of T-cell memory formation after mild COVID-19. The CDR3 is 16 amino acids. Germline CDR1 reads SGHRS; CDR2 reads YFSETQ. The germline V and J ends were trimmed by 0 bases and 4 bases, with 13 bases remaining between them. Comments on this clonotype: The antigen is undetermined.

The study, taken as a whole, reports: Detection of some responders pre-infection suggested pre-existing cross-reactive memory T cells participated.

TCRdb independently ran MiXCR on the 5' RACE reads; one entry per CDR3 protein. Here the sample spans 200,000 to 250,000 distinct CDR3 sequences, 7.5% to 10% being singletons. The rearrangement uses TRBV5-1 and TRBJ2-2; D is unresolved. The sample taken for sequencing was PBMCs or a T cell subset sorted from them (not recorded which). The origin of this receptor is a man younger than 35 who had mild COVID-19 (a few samples of this study predate the infection). Cell type and time point are not known. CDR3 nucleotides: TGCGCCAGCAGCTTGGCCCTTAGTGGGCTCACCGGGGAGCTGTTTTTT. Translating it yields CASSLALSGLTGELFF.